What follows are 30 T cell receptor beta chains derived from one specimen sequenced in a study of cytomegalovirus exposure and HLA in healthy donors (dated by TCRdb to 2015 to 2018). The method was the immunoSEQ multiplex PCR assay. For the multiplex PCR, a mixture combining 60 forward primers for TCR Vbeta segments and 13 reverse primers for TCR Jbeta segments was used. TCRdb stores this immuneACCESS table with in-frame sequences only. Part of the clones is absent; in the studies checked, under half of the shortfall reflects unresolved V genes, and no reason is known for the rest. The sample profile shows more than 80,000 clones; more than 65% of them were found once. Together, the top ten hold 1% to 1.5% of the sample. Sequenced input: PBMCs. The receptors derive from a girl aged 2-10 years in good health and CMV-seropositive.

The chain carries TRBV9 and TRBJ2-7; D is possibly TRBD1 (5 bases). Germline V gives CDR1 SGDLS, CDR2 YYNGEE. The CDR3 totals 15 residues. The V end was cut by 4 bases, the J end by 0 bases, with 14 bases between. The CDR3 is CASSLGDSFSYEQYF. The CDR3 DNA follows: TGTGCCAGCAGCCTAGGAGACAGCTTCTCCTACGAGCAGTACTTC.

This clone was observed a handful of times. The chain carries TRBV7-9 and TRBJ2-1; tentatively, D is TRBD2 (5 bases). There are 14 residues in the CDR3. Trimming removed 2 bases from V and 10 bases from J, with 15 bases in between. Germline CDR1 is SEHNR and CDR2 is FQNEAQ (reference sequence). Written as DNA, the CDR3 is TGTGCCAGCAGCTTACCCCTTTTAGCGCGGGAGCAGTTCTTC. Protein product: CASSLPLLAREQFF.

This clone has only a few counts. The genes are TRBV18 and TRBJ2-2; 11 nucleotides match TRBD2. With 6 bases clipped from V and 6 bases from J, the junction kept 12 bases outside the gene matches. Germline V gene lookup returns CDR1 KGHSH and CDR2 LQKENI. This CDR3 comprises 17 residues. CDR3 in DNA: TGTGCCAGCTCCCCTTCTAGCGGGAGGCCGGAAGCCGGGGAGCTGTTTTTT. It specifies CASSPSSGRPEAGELFF.

DNA of the CDR3: TGCGCCAGCAGCTTGGATCCAGGTTCTGGAGAGACCCAGTACTTC. Amino acids: CASSLDPGSGETQYF. The chain links TRBV5-1 to TRBJ2-5; D unclear. The ends were cut back, 0 bases at V and 4 bases at J, with 13 bases in the middle. This CDR3 is 15 amino acids long. From germline, CDR1 is SGHRS and CDR2 YFSETQ.

The V call is TRBV28, the J call TRBJ2-5, with D maybe TRBD1 (6 bases). CDR1 and CDR2 (germline): MDHEN, SYDVKM. V was pared by 10 bases and J by 11 bases, with 20 bases between. CDR3 length: 12 residues. The chain's CDR3 is CATEGGVLEQYF. For the CDR3, the DNA is TGTGCCACCGAAGGGGGAGTCCTGGAGCAGTACTTC.

The V and J genes are TRBV7-9 and TRBJ1-1; no definite D call. The length of the CDR3 is 12 residues. CDR1 is SEHNR and CDR2 is FQNEAQ in the germline V gene (reference sequence). The V gene lost 1 base and the J gene lost 5 bases, with 5 bases spanning the gap. The CDR3 DNA reads as TGTGCCAGCAGCTTAGAGAGTACTGAAGCTTTCTTT. As protein: CASSLESTEAFF.

The rearrangement uses TRBV27 and TRBJ2-5; TRBD2 agrees at 9 bases. The CDR3 covers 18 residues. The germline gives CDR1 MNHEY, CDR2 SMNVEV (reference sequence). V lost 4 bases and J lost 5; bases outside the gene matches: 17. In DNA, the CDR3 is TGTGCCAGCAGTTCTATAAGATCGACTAGCGGTACGTGGGAGACCCAGTACTTC. This gives the protein CASSSIRSTSGTWETQYF.

V usage is TRBV4-3 and J usage is TRBJ2-1; TRBD2 aligns across 7 bases. Per germline, CDR1 LGHNA and CDR2 YSLEER. Trimming at V came to 1 base and at J to 2 bases, leaving 5 bases not matched to a gene. This CDR3 has 16 amino acids. The DNA of the CDR3 is TGCGCCAGCAGCCAAGTATACGGGGGGACCTACAATGAGCAGTTCTTC. Residues: CASSQVYGGTYNEQFF.

The J gene is TRBJ2-2, the V gene TRBV9; maybe TRBD2 (6 bases). The CDR3 runs to 15 residues. V shed 0 bases and J shed 3 bases, with 9 bases lying between them. From germline, CDR1 is SGDLS and CDR2 YYNGEE. CDR3 residues: CASSVVGTDTGELFF. CDR3 in DNA: TGTGCCAGCAGCGTAGTTGGGACTGACACCGGGGAGCTGTTTTTT.

The genes are TRBV10-3 and TRBJ2-3, with D maybe TRBD2 (5 bases). Germline values: CDR1 ENHRY, CDR2 SYGVKD. Trimming shortened V by 4 bases and J by 10 bases, and 9 bases separated the two germline ends. This CDR3 is built from 11 residues. The CDR3 bases are TGTGCCATCAGTGTTGGCGGGTCGCAGTATTTT. The encoded protein is CAISVGGSQYF.

This clone was counted a few times. This CDR3 is CASSQGDRGLYTEAFF. In nucleotides, the CDR3 is TGCGCCAGCAGCCAAGGGGACAGGGGGCTTTACACTGAAGCTTTCTTT. V gene TRBV4-1 combines with J gene TRBJ1-1, with 12 positions matching TRBD1. The CDR3 has 16 residues. The V gene's germline CDR1 is MGHRA and CDR2 YSYEKL. V lost 1 base and J lost 3; bases outside the gene matches: 3.

This chain joins TRBV2 and TRBJ1-5; D ambiguous. The germline V and J ends were trimmed by 6 bases and 4 bases, with 16 bases remaining between them. CDR1 is SNHLY, CDR2 FYNNEI, per germline. This CDR3 contains 15 residues. In DNA form, the CDR3 reads TGTGCCAGCAGCGGATCCGGACGGACTAATCAGCCCCAGCATTTT. Its protein product is CASSGSGRTNQPQHF.

This clone was detected only a few times. This chain joins TRBV5-1 and TRBJ1-5; 8 bases line up with TRBD1. This CDR3 region has 14 residues. V shed 4 bases and J 5 bases; nucleotides not matched to a gene: 5. CDR1 is SGHRS, CDR2 YFSETQ, per germline. DNA of the CDR3: TGCGCCAGCAGCGGAGGGACAGGCGATCAGCCCCAGCATTTT. Translating it yields CASSGGTGDQPQHF. The whole variable domain, remainder taken from reference TRBV5-1 and TRBJ1-5, is KAGVTQTPRYLIKTRGQQVTLSCSPISGHRSVSWYQQTPGQGLQFLFEYFSETQRNKGNFPGRFSGRQFSNSRSEMNVSTLELGDSALYLCASSGGTGDQPQHFGDGTRLSIL.

The chain recombines TRBV9 with TRBJ1-2; D is undetermined. V was trimmed by 1 base and J by 6 bases, leaving 10 bases between them. The CDR3 runs 13 residues. The germline V gene encodes CDR1 SGDLS and CDR2 YYNGEE. For the CDR3, the DNA is TGTGCCAGCAGCGTAAGGTCCGGGGATGGCTACACCTTC. Translation gives CASSVRSGDGYTF. Using reference TRBV9 and TRBJ1-2 for the parts outside the CDR3, the full variable domain is DSGVTQTPKHLITATGQRVTLRCSPRSGDLSVYWYQQSLDQGLQFLIQYYNGEERAKGNILERFSAQQFPDLHSELNLSSLELGDSALYFCASSVRSGDGYTFGSGTRLTVV.

The genes are TRBV28 and TRBJ2-7; TRBD2 might be the D (5 bases). Deletions cut 3 bases from V and 3 bases from J, with 9 bases between. CDR1 MDHEN and CDR2 SYDVKM come from the germline V gene. The CDR3 extends over 13 amino acids. The CDR3 is CASSFGGRYEQYF. CDR3 bases: TGTGCCAGCAGTTTTGGCGGGCGCTACGAGCAGTACTTC.

V is TRBV10-3 and J is TRBJ2-1; 8 positions agree with TRBD2. The CDR3 has 17 amino acids. The trim removed 5 bases at V and 2 bases at J, leaving 11 bases unmatched. CDR1 is ENHRY and CDR2 is SYGVKD in the germline V gene. This CDR3 reads CAISPRLTSAPYNEQFF. Here the CDR3 DNA reads TGTGCCATCAGTCCTCGCTTGACTAGCGCACCCTACAATGAGCAGTTCTTC.

The genes are TRBV18 and TRBJ1-2; D may be TRBD1 (5 bases). The CDR3 totals 15 residues. Looked up from germline, CDR1 is KGHSH and CDR2 is LQKENI. The germline V and J ends were trimmed by 3 bases and 7 bases, with 18 bases remaining between them. CDR3 protein: CASSPVPGTSSGYTF. The DNA of the CDR3 is TGTGCCAGCTCACCGGTCCCAGGGACTAGTAGTGGCTACACCTTC.

V gene TRBV5-1 combines with J gene TRBJ2-1; 7 bases line up with TRBD2. The CDR3 covers 16 residues. CDR1 and CDR2 from the germline V gene are SGHRS and YFSETQ. The trim removed 4 bases at V and 6 bases at J, leaving 13 bases unmatched. CDR3 loop: CASSLRAGPFSNEQFF. CDR3 bases: TGCGCCAGCAGCCTACGAGCGGGACCCTTCTCCAATGAGCAGTTCTTC. The whole variable domain, filled in from reference TRBV5-1 and TRBJ2-1, reads KAGVTQTPRYLIKTRGQQVTLSCSPISGHRSVSWYQQTPGQGLQFLFEYFSETQRNKGNFPGRFSGRQFSNSRSEMNVSTLELGDSALYLCASSLRAGPFSNEQFFGPGTRLTVL.

Written as DNA, the CDR3 is TGTGCCAGCAGTGAGGCGGGAGCGAACAATGAGCAGTTCTTC. The encoded protein is CASSEAGANNEQFF. The genes are TRBV6-4 and TRBJ2-1, with TRBD2 matching over 7 bases. In germline, CDR1 is MRHNA, CDR2 SNTAGT. The CDR3 covers 14 residues. The trim removed 3 bases at V and 5 bases at J, leaving 4 bases unmatched.

This rearrangement joins TRBV4-1 to TRBJ1-5, with TRBD1 identical over 9 bases. V shed 1 base and J 6 bases; nucleotides not matched to a gene: 7. The CDR3 contains 16 residues. CDR1 is MGHRA, CDR2 YSYEKL, per germline. CDR3 nucleotides: TGCGCCAGCAGCCAAGTGGACAGGGGCAGGACTCAGCCCCAGCATTTT. Its translation: CASSQVDRGRTQPQHF.

The chain has TRBV27 and TRBJ2-7, with D perhaps matching TRBD2 (5 bases). Germline V gene lookup returns CDR1 MNHEY and CDR2 SMNVEV (reference sequence). V shed 3 bases and J shed 0 bases, with 9 bases lying between them. CDR3 size: 14 residues. The CDR3 sequence is CASSFLGSSYEQYF. The CDR3 coding sequence is TGTGCCAGCAGTTTCCTTGGGAGCTCCTACGAGCAGTACTTC.

The V gene is TRBV30, the J gene TRBJ2-7, with unresolved D. Trimming left V 4 bases short and J 3 bases short, with 19 bases between. CDR3 size: 15 residues. In germline, CDR1 is GTSNPN, CDR2 SVGIG (reference sequence). DNA of the CDR3: TGTGCCTGGAACCTCCCGAGTACCCGTTTCTACGAGCAGTACTTC. It is translated as CAWNLPSTRFYEQYF.

The V and J genes are TRBV4-2 and TRBJ2-1, with 9 bases identical to TRBD2. From germline, CDR1 is LGHNA and CDR2 YNFKEQ. This CDR3 has 16 amino acids. With V trimmed by 1 base and J by 9 bases, 10 bases remained unmatched. CDR3 bases: TGTGCCAGCAGCCAAGTTCCTAGCGGGGACCACGGTGAGCAGTTCTTC. Protein sequence: CASSQVPSGDHGEQFF.

V gene TRBV2 combines with J gene TRBJ1-2; the D gene is possibly TRBD1 (6 bases). The V end lost 5 bases, the J end lost 0 bases, and 10 bases lay between the germline ends. Germline V gives CDR1 SNHLY, CDR2 FYNNEI. CDR3 length: 14 residues. The CDR3 loop reads CASSHRVPNYGYTF. As DNA, the CDR3 is TGTGCCAGCAGTCACAGGGTTCCTAACTATGGCTACACCTTC.

This rearrangement joins TRBV18 to TRBJ1-4, with no clear D. This CDR3 region has 15 residues. CDR1 and CDR2 from the germline V gene are KGHSH and LQKENI. Trimming pared 6 bases from V and 6 bases from J, leaving 17 bases between. The CDR3 protein is CASSSQPPGYEKLFF. The CDR3 DNA reads TGTGCCAGCTCCTCACAGCCTCCGGGGTATGAAAAACTGTTTTTT.

The chain links TRBV19 to TRBJ1-5, with D possibly matching TRBD1 (5 bases). V was trimmed by 6 bases and J by 0 bases, leaving 21 bases between them. The CDR3 loop spans 18 amino acids. Looked up from germline, CDR1 is LNHDA and CDR2 is SQIVND (reference sequence). CDR3 in amino acids: CASRPSHKGTYSNQPQHF. CDR3 DNA: TGTGCCAGTAGACCTTCCCATAAGGGGACTTATAGCAATCAGCCCCAGCATTTT.

V and J are TRBV13 and TRBJ2-7; 12 nucleotides align to TRBD2. This CDR3 has 15 residues. J lost 6 bases, V lost 3 bases, and 6 bases had no gene match. Germline V gives CDR1 PRHDT, CDR2 FYEKMQ (reference sequence). The CDR3 reads CASSLLAGGPSEQYF. CDR3 bases: TGTGCCAGCAGCTTGCTAGCGGGAGGGCCGAGCGAGCAGTACTTC.

This clone was observed a handful of times. The chain joins TRBV7-9 to TRBJ1-1; a weak D match, TRBD1 (5 bases). The germline V gene encodes CDR1 SEHNR and CDR2 FQNEAQ (reference sequence). Trimming removed 3 bases from V and 1 base from J, with 6 bases in between. CDR3 length: 13 amino acids. The CDR3 protein is CASSLTENTEAFF. CDR3 nucleotides: TGTGCCAGCAGCTTGACAGAGAACACTGAAGCTTTCTTT.

The chain is built from TRBV27 and TRBJ2-1; weak D call: TRBD2 (6 bases). Germline V gene sequence: CDR1 MNHEY, CDR2 SMNVEV (reference sequence). The CDR3 has 15 amino acids. V lost 5 bases to trimming and J lost 4 bases, with 15 bases between them. The CDR3 here is CASSPLGRGYNEQFF. The CDR3 coding sequence is TGTGCCAGCAGTCCCCTTGGGCGGGGATACAATGAGCAGTTCTTC.

The chain links TRBV30 to TRBJ1-1; D remains unclear. Trimming cost V 0 bases and J 1 base, with 9 bases left between them. Germline-derived CDR1 and CDR2 are GTSNPN and SVGIG (reference sequence). This CDR3 has 14 amino acids. CDR3: CAWSVRQANTEAFF. In DNA form, the CDR3 reads TGTGCCTGGAGTGTACGGCAGGCGAACACTGAAGCTTTCTTT.